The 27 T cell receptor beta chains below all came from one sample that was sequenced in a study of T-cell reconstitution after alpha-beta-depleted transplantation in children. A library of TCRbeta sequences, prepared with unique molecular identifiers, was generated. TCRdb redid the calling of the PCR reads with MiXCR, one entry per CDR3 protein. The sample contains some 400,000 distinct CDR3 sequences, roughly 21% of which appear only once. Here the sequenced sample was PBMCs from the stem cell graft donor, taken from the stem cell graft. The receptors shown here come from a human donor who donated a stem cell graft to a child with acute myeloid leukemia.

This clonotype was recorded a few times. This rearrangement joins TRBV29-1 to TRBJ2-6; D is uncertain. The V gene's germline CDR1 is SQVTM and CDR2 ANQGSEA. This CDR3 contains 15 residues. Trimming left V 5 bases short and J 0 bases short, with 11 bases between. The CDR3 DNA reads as TGCAGCGTTTCATCTCCGCACTCTGGGGCCAACGTCCTGACTTTC. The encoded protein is CSVSSPHSGANVLTF.

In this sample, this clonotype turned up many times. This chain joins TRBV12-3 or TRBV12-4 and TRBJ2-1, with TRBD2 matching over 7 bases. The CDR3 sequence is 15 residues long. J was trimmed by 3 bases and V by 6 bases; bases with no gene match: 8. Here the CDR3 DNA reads TGTGCCAGCAGCCAGAGGGAGCGGGGCTACAATGAGCAGTTCTTC. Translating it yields CASSQRERGYNEQFF.

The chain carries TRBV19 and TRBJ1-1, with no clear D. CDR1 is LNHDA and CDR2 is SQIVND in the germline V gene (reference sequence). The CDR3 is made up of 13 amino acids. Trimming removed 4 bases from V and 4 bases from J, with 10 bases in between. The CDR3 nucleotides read TGTGCCAGTAGTAAAGTGGAACGCACTGAAGCTTTCTTT. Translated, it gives CASSKVERTEAFF.

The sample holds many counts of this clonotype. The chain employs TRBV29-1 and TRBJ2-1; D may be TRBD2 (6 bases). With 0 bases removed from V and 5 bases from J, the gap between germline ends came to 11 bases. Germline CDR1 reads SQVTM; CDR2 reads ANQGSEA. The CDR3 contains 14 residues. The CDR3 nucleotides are TGCAGCGTTGAAGACTGGGGGGAGGACAATGAGCAGTTCTTC. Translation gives CSVEDWGEDNEQFF.

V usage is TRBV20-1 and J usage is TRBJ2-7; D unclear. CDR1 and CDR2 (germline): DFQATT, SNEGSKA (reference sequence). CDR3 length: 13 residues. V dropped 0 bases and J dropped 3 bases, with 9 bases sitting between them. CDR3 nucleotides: TGCAGTGCTAGAGATGCCCGGCACTACGAGCAGTACTTC. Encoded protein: CSARDARHYEQYF.

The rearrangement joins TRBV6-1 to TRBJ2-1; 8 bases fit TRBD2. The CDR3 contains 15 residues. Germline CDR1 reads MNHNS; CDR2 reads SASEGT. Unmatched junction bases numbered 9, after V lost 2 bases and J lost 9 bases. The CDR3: CASSESSGGPGEQFF. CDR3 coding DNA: TGTGCCAGCAGTGAATCATCGGGAGGGCCTGGTGAGCAGTTCTTC.

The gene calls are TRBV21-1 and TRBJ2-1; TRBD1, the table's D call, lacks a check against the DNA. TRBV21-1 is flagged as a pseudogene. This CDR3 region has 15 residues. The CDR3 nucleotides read TGTGCCAGCAGCGAGGACAGGGTTCACCACAATGAGCAGTTCTTC. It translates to CASSEDRVHHNEQFF.

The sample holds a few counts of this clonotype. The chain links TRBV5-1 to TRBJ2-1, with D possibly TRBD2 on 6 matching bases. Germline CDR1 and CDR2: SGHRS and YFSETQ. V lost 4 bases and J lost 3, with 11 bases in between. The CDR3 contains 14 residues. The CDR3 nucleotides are TGCGCCAGCAGCGGGGACTCTCACTACAATGAGCAGTTCTTC. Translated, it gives CASSGDSHYNEQFF.

The CDR3 region has the DNA TGTGCCAGCAGCCCAGAGGGCAGTCCTAGCACAGATACGCAGTATTTT. It is translated as CASSPEGSPSTDTQYF. V gene TRBV9 combines with J gene TRBJ2-3; a weak D match, TRBD2 (5 bases). The CDR3 spans 16 residues. The ends were cut back, 4 bases at V and 0 bases at J, with 15 bases in the middle. CDR1 and CDR2 (germline): SGDLS, YYNGEE.

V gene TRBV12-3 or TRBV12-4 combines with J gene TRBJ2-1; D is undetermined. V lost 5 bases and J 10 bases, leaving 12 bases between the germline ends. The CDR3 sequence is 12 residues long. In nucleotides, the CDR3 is TGTGCCAGCAGTCCCCAACAGATGGAGCAGTTCTTC. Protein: CASSPQQMEQFF.

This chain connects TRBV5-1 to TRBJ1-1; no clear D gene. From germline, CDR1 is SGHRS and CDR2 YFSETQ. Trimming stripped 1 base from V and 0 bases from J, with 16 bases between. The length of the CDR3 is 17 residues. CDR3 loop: CASSLNPGTSMNTEAFF. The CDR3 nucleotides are TGCGCCAGCAGCTTGAATCCGGGTACGTCTATGAACACTGAAGCTTTCTTT.

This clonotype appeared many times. CDR3 nucleotides: TGTGCCAGCAAGAGTCCCGGTGGACCCTTTCCTGAGCAGTTCTTC. This codes for CASKSPGGPFPEQFF. The chain has TRBV11-2 and TRBJ2-1; the D is unclear. The CDR3 has 15 amino acids. Germline V gene lookup returns CDR1 SGHAT and CDR2 FQNNGV. Trimming removed 7 bases from V and 9 bases from J, with 22 bases in between.

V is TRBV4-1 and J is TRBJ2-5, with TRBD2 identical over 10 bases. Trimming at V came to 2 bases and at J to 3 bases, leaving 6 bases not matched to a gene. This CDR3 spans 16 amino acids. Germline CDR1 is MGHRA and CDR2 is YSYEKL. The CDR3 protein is CASSQYPAGGEETQYF. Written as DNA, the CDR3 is TGCGCCAGCAGCCAATACCCAGCGGGAGGGGAAGAGACCCAGTACTTC.

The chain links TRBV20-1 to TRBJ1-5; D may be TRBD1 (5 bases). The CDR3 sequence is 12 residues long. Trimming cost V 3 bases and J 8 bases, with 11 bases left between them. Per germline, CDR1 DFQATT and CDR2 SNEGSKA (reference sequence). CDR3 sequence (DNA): TGCAGTGCTAGCGCGGGGGATAAGCCCCAGCATTTT. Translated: CSASAGDKPQHF.

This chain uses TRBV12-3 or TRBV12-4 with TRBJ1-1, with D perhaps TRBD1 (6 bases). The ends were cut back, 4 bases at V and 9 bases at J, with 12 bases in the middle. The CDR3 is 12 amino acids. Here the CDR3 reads CASSSQGIQAFF. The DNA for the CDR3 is TGTGCCAGCAGTTCACAGGGAATCCAAGCTTTCTTT.

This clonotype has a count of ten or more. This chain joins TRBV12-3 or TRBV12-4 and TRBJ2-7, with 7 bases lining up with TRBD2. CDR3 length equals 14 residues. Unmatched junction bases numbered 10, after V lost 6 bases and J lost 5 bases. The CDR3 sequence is CASSPLAGVDEQYF. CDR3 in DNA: TGTGCCAGCAGCCCTCTCGCGGGAGTAGACGAGCAGTACTTC.

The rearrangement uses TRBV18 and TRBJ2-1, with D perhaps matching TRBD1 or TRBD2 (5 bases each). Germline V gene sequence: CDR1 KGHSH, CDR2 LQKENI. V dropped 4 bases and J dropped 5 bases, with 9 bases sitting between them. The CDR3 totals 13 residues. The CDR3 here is CASSQPGHNEQFF. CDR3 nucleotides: TGTGCCAGCTCACAACCGGGACACAATGAGCAGTTCTTC. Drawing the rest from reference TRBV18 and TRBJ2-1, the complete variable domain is NAGVMQNPRHLVRRRGQEARLRCSPMKGHSHVYWYRQLPEEGLKFMVYLQKENIIDESGMPKERFSAEFPKEGPSILRIQQVVRGDSAAYFCASSQPGHNEQFFGPGTRLTVL.

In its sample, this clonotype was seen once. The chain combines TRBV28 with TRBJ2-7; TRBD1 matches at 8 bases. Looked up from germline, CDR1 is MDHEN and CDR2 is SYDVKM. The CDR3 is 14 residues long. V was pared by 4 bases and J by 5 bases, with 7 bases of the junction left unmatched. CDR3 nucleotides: TGTGCCAGCAGTTCCATGGACAGGGTCGACGAGCAGTACTTC. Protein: CASSSMDRVDEQYF.

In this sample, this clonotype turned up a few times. In DNA form, the CDR3 reads TGTGCCACCCGCGGGGTCGGGACTAGCGGGAGAGCGAACACCGGGGAGCTGTTTTTT. The encoded protein is CATRGVGTSGRANTGELFF. The chain joins TRBV24-1 to TRBJ2-2; 14 nucleotides line up with TRBD2. CDR3 length: 19 residues. The trim removed 9 bases at V and 0 bases at J, leaving 11 bases unmatched. The germline gives CDR1 KGHDR, CDR2 SFDVKD.

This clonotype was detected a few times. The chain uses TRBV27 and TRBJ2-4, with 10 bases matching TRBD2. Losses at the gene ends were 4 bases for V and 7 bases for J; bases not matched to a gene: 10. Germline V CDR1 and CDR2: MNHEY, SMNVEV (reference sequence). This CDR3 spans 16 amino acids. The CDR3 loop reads CASSSLISGRDNIQYF. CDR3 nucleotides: TGTGCCAGCAGTTCCCTTATCAGCGGGAGGGATAACATTCAGTACTTC.

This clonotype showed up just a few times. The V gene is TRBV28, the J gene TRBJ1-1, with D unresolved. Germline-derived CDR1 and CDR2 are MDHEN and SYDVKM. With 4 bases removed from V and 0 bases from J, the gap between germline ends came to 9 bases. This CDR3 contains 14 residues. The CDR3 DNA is TGTGCCAGCAGTTCCCCAGACATGAACACTGAAGCTTTCTTT. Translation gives CASSSPDMNTEAFF.

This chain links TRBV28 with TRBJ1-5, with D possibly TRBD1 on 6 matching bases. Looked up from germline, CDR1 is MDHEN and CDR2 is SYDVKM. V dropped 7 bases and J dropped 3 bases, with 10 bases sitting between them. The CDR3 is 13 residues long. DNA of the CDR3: TGTGCCAGCACCGGACAGAACAATCAGCCCCAGCATTTT. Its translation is CASTGQNNQPQHF.

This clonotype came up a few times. CDR3 region: CAGARGARNTGELFF. For the CDR3, the DNA is TGTGCCGGGGCGAGGGGCGCCAGGAACACCGGGGAGCTGTTTTTT. The chain employs TRBV28 and TRBJ2-2; D possibly matches TRBD1 or TRBD2 (5 bases each). V lost 11 bases and J 1 base, leaving 17 bases between the germline ends. The V gene's germline CDR1 is MDHEN and CDR2 SYDVKM. This CDR3 has 15 amino acids. The variable domain in full, with the rest retrieved from reference TRBV28 and TRBJ2-2, is DVKVTQSSRYLVKRTGEKVFLECVQDMDHENMFWYRQDPGLGLRLIYFSYDVKMKEKGDIPEGYSVSREKKERFSLILESASTNQTSMYLCAGARGARNTGELFFGEGSRLTVL.

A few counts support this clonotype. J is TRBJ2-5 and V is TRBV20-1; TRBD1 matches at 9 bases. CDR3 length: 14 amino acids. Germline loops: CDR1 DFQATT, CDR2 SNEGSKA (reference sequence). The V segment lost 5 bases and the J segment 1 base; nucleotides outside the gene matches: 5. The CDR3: CSAPGTGFQETQYF. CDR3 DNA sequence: TGCAGTGCTCCCGGGACAGGGTTCCAAGAGACCCAGTACTTC.

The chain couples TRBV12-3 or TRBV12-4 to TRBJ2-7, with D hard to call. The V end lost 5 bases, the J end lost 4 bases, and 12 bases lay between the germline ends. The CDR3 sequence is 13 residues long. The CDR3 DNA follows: TGTGCCAGCAGTCCCCGGCATGGTTACGAGCAGTACTTC. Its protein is CASSPRHGYEQYF.

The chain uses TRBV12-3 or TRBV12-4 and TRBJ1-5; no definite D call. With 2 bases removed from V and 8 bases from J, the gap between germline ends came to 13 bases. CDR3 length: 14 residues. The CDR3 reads CASSLRVGLEPQHF. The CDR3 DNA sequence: TGTGCCAGCAGTTTACGTGTAGGGCTGGAGCCCCAGCATTTT.

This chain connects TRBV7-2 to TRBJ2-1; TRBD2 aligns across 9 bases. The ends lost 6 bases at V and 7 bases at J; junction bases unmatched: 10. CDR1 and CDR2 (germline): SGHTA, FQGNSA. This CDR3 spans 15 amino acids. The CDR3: CASRFSGSPINEQFF. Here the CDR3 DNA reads TGTGCCAGCAGGTTTAGCGGGAGTCCGATTAATGAGCAGTTCTTC.